This T cell receptor (beta chain) emerged from a study of cytomegalovirus exposure and HLA in healthy donors. This PCR relied on a set of 60 Vbeta primers and 13 Jbeta primers. Using immunoSEQ multiplex PCR, the repertoire was profiled, and TCRdb retains in-frame clones only, with some absent. The profile shows about 140,000 clones, 60% to 80% of them singletons. The CDR3 consists of 12 residues. Trimming took off 6 bases at V and 0 bases at J, with 6 bases between the two ends. Germline V gene lookup returns CDR1 MDHEN and CDR2 SYDVKM. This sequence was found in a woman in her twenties or thirties in good health and CMV-seronegative. Sequences were obtained from PBMCs. This chain links TRBV28 with TRBJ2-7, with D uncertain. CDR3 DNA: TGTGCCAGCAGACAGTACTCCTACGAGCAGTACTTC. This translates into CASRQYSYEQYF.